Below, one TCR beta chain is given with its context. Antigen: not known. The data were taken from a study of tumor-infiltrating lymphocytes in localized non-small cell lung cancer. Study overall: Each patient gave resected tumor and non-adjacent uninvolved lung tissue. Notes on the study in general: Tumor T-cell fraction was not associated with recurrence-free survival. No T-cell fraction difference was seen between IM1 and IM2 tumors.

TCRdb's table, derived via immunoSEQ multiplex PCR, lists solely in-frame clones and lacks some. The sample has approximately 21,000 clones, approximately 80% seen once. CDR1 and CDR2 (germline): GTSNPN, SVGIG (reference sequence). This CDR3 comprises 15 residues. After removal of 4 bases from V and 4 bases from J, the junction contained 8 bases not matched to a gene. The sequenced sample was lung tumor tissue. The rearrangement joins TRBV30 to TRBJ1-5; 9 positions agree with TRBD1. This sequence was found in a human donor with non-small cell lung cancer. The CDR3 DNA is TGTGCCTGGAATAGGGGGACAGGGACTAATCAGCCCCAGCATTTT. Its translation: CAWNRGTGTNQPQHF.